Presented here are 6 T cell receptor beta chains from one specimen sequenced in a study of early T cells in non-severe SARS-CoV-2 infection. TCRdb itself ran the 5' RACE reads through MiXCR, one entry per CDR3 protein. Seen here are 100,000 to 130,000 distinct CDR3 sequences, 8.5% to 14% observed once, and the top ten hold 6.5% to 8%. Sequenced: whole blood. The receptors here all came from an adult who was a healthcare worker with PCR-confirmed SARS-CoV-2 infection or an uninfected control (not recorded which).

This chain uses TRBV6-2 or TRBV6-3 with TRBJ2-6; no definite D call. Trimming pared 10 bases from V and 0 bases from J, leaving 13 bases between. CDR1 and CDR2 (germline): MNHEY, SVGEGT. The CDR3 sequence is 15 residues long. The CDR3: CATLGRNSGANVLTF. The CDR3 bases are TGTGCCACCCTAGGACGGAACTCTGGGGCCAACGTCCTGACTTTC.

This clonotype has a handful of counts. The V call is TRBV28, the J call TRBJ2-1, with 15 positions matching TRBD2. This CDR3 has 14 residues. CDR1 and CDR2 from the germline V gene are MDHEN and SYDVKM. Unmatched junction bases numbered 4, after V lost 8 bases and J lost 8 bases. CDR3 DNA sequence: TGTGCCAGCGGACTAGCGGGAGGGAAGGATGAGCAGTTCTTC. Residues: CASGLAGGKDEQFF.

The chain uses TRBV14 and TRBJ1-1; D is possibly TRBD1 (6 bases). V was pared by 4 bases and J by 6 bases, with 9 bases between. CDR3 length equals 12 residues. Germline lookup yields CDR1 SGHDN and CDR2 FVKESK. The DNA for the CDR3 is TGTGCCAGCAGCCCGAAGGGGGCTGAAGCTTTCTTT. It encodes CASSPKGAEAFF.

This clonotype was found many times. This chain links TRBV6-5 with TRBJ2-5; a possible D gene is TRBD1 (6 bases). Between the trimmed V and J ends, which lost 6 bases and 4 bases, there was a span of 9 bases. The CDR3 consists of 12 residues. The germline V gene has CDR1 MNHEY and CDR2 SVGAGI. The CDR3 DNA reads as TGTGCCAGCAGACAGGGTAGAGAGACCCAGTACTTC. This codes for CASRQGRETQYF.

This clonotype has a single count. The chain is built from TRBV9 and TRBJ2-7; weak D call: TRBD1 (6 bases). This CDR3 region has 15 residues. Germline loops: CDR1 SGDLS, CDR2 YYNGEE. Trimming left V 4 bases short and J 3 bases short, with 17 bases between. The CDR3 loop is CASSTTDSPSYEQYF. DNA of the CDR3: TGTGCCAGCAGCACAACGGACAGCCCGAGCTACGAGCAGTACTTC.

This clonotype was counted a few times. J is TRBJ2-4 and V is TRBV7-9; TRBD1 aligns across 7 bases. The CDR3 has 12 amino acids. Unmatched junction bases numbered 1, after V lost 2 bases and J lost 9 bases. Germline CDR1 reads SEHNR; CDR2 reads FQNEAQ (reference sequence). CDR3 nucleotide sequence: TGTGCCAGCAGCTTACCAGGGGGCATTCAGTACTTC. Protein sequence: CASSLPGGIQYF.